This T cell receptor beta chain was recorded in a study of shared clonotypes between healthy human individuals. Broader study findings: Relative to memory subsets, naive subsets generally showed larger estimated richness. The donor pool, a small one, limited the genetic and exposure-history diversity represented.

V was shortened by 6 bases and J by 3 bases, with 12 bases between the two germline ends. This CDR3 comprises 13 residues. CDR1 is SGHRS and CDR2 is YFSETQ in the germline V gene. This clone was observed once. The antigen is unknown. Clones were read by immunoSEQ multiplex PCR, and TCRdb kept only the in-frame ones, dropping some. In the table there are 2 million to 2.5 million clones, over 85% of which are singletons. This chain connects TRBV5-1 to TRBJ2-5; possibly TRBD2 for D (5 bases). This receptor was obtained from a man younger than 35 in good health. The sequenced sample consisted of naive CD4+ T cells sorted from blood. Regarding subset: CD45RA+ positively selected. CDR3 protein: CASKVTGKETQYF. As DNA, the CDR3 is TGCGCCAGCAAGGTAACGGGGAAAGAGACCCAGTACTTC. The variable domain in full, with the rest retrieved from reference TRBV5-1 and TRBJ2-5, is KAGVTQTPRYLIKTRGQQVTLSCSPISGHRSVSWYQQTPGQGLQFLFEYFSETQRNKGNFPGRFSGRQFSNSRSEMNVSTLELGDSALYLCASKVTGKETQYFGPGTRLLVL.